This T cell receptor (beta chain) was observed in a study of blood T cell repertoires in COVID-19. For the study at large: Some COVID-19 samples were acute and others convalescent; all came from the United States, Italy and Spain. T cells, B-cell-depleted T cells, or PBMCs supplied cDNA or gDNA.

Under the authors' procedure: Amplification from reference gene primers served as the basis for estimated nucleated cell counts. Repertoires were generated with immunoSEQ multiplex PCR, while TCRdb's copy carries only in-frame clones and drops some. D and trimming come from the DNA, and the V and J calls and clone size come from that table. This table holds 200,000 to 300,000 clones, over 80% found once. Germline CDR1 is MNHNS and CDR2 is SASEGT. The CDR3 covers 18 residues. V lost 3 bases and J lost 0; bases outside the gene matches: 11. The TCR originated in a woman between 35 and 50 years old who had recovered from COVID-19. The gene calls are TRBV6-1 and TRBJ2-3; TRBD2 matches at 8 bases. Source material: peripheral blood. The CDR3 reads CASSERGDLHPSTDTQYF. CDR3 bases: TGTGCCAGCAGTGAGCGGGGGGACTTACATCCTAGCACAGATACGCAGTATTTT.